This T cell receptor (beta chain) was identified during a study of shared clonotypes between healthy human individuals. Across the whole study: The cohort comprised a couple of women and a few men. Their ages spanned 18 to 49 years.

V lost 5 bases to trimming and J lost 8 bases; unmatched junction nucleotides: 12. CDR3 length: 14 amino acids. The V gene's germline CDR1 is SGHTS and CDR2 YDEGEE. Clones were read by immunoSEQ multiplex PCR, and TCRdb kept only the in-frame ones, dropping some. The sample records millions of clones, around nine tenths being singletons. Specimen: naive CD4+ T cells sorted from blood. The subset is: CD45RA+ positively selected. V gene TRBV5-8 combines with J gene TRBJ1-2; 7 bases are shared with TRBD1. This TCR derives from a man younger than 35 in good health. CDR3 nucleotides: TGTGCCAGCAGTTCTAAAGGGACAGCCTGGGGCTACACCTTC. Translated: CASSSKGTAWGYTF.